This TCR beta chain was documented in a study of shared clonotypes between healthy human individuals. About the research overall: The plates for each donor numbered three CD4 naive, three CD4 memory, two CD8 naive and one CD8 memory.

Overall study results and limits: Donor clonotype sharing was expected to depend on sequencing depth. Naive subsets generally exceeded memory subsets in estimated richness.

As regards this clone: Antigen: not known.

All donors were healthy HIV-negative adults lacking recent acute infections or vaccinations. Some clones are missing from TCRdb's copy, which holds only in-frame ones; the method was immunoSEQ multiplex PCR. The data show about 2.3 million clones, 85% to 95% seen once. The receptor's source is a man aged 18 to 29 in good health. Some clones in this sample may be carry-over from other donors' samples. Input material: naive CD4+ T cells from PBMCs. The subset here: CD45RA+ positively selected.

The CDR3 region has the DNA TGCGCCAGCAGCACTATGGCGGGGGGCGATGAAAAACTGTTTTTT. Translation gives CASSTMAGGDEKLFF. This chain connects TRBV5-1 to TRBJ1-4; D possibly corresponds to TRBD1 (6 bases). CDR1 and CDR2 (germline): SGHRS, YFSETQ. The CDR3 is 15 amino acids. Trimming removed 4 bases from V and 6 bases from J, with 16 bases in between.